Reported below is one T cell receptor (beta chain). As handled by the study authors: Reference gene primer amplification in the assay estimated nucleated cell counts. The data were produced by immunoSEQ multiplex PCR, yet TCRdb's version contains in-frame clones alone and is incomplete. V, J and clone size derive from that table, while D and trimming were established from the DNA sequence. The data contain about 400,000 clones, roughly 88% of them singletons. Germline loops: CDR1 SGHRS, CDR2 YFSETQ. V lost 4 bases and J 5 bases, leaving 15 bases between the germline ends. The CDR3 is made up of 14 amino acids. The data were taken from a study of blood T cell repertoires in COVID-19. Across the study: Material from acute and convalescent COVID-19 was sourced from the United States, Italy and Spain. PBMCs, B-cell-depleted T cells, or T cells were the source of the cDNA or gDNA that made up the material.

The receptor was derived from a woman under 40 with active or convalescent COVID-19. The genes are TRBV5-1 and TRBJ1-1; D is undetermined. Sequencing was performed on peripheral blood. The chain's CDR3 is CASSGRTVGTEAFF. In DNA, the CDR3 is TGCGCCAGCAGCGGGAGGACGGTGGGGACTGAAGCTTTCTTT.